The next 29 T cell receptor beta chains were all read from a single sample in a study of T cell responses to AZD1222 COVID-19 vaccine. TCRdb keeps only in-frame clones here, not all; method: immunoSEQ multiplex PCR. The repertoire holds under 150,000 clones, with approximately 94% as singletons. Here the sequenced sample was peripheral blood, taken on day 0 of AZD1222 vaccination. The receptors were sampled from an adult in good health.

V is TRBV5-5 and J is TRBJ1-1; TRBD1 agrees at 7 bases. With V trimmed by 5 bases and J by 6 bases, 10 bases remained unmatched. CDR1 SGHKS and CDR2 YYEKEE come from the germline V gene (reference sequence). CDR3 length: 14 amino acids. DNA of the CDR3: TGTGCCAGCAGGACGATCCAGGGGGACGCTGAAGCTTTCTTT. Its translation: CASRTIQGDAEAFF.

The chain is built from TRBV15 and TRBJ1-1; weak D call: TRBD1 (5 bases). CDR1 and CDR2 (germline): LNHNV, YYDKDF (reference sequence). V gave up 3 bases and J gave up 0 bases, with 14 bases separating them. The CDR3 has 16 amino acids. CDR3 sequence (DNA): TGTGCCACCAGCAGTCCTAGGGGACCAATGAACACTGAAGCTTTCTTT. Its translation: CATSSPRGPMNTEAFF.

The chain couples TRBV6-2 or TRBV6-3 to TRBJ2-2, with no clear D. V was cut by 0 bases and J by 0 bases, with 8 bases left in between. The CDR3 runs to 16 residues. The germline V gene encodes CDR1 MNHEY and CDR2 SVGEGT. The CDR3: CASSYSGISNTGELFF. CDR3 nucleotide sequence: TGTGCCAGCAGTTACTCGGGGATTTCGAACACCGGGGAGCTGTTTTTT.

DNA of the CDR3: TGTGCCAGCTCACCAGGGGATAGCACCGGGGAGCTGTTTTTT. It is translated as CASSPGDSTGELFF. J is TRBJ2-2 and V is TRBV18; D gene ambiguous. The germline gives CDR1 KGHSH, CDR2 LQKENI. The CDR3 is 14 residues long. The germline V and J ends were trimmed by 2 bases and 4 bases, with 8 bases remaining between them.

The chain combines TRBV7-2 with TRBJ2-5; tentative D call: TRBD2 (6 bases). The CDR3 covers 14 residues. Germline-derived CDR1 and CDR2 are SGHTA and FQGNSA. V shed 4 bases and J shed 5 bases, with 14 bases lying between them. CDR3 residues: CASSYGGAGETQYF. As DNA, the CDR3 is TGTGCCAGCAGCTACGGTGGGGCGGGGGAGACCCAGTACTTC.

The chain is built from TRBV2 and TRBJ2-7; D remains ambiguous. Germline CDR1 and CDR2: SNHLY and FYNNEI. The CDR3 is 12 residues long. V gave up 8 bases and J gave up 2 bases, with 10 bases separating them. CDR3 sequence: CASGEITYEQYF. The CDR3 bases are TGTGCCAGCGGCGAAATTACCTACGAGCAGTACTTC. Based on the CDR3 plus reference TRBV2 and TRBJ2-7, the full variable domain is EPEVTQTPSHQVTQMGQEVILRCVPISNHLYFYWYRQILGQKVEFLVSFYNNEISEKSEIFDDQFSVERPDGSNFTLKIRSTKLEDSAMYFCASGEITYEQYFGPGTRLTVT.

The chain employs TRBV7-2 and TRBJ2-1; TRBD2 aligns across 7 bases. The CDR3 length is 13 residues. After removal of 8 bases from V and 6 bases from J, the junction contained 7 bases not matched to a gene. Looked up from germline, CDR1 is SGHTA and CDR2 is FQGNSA. The CDR3 DNA reads TGTGCCAGCGGGGCTAGCGGACCCAATGAGCAGTTCTTC. Amino acids: CASGASGPNEQFF.

V usage is TRBV9 and J usage is TRBJ2-7; TRBD2 might be the D (6 bases). V dropped 0 bases and J dropped 3 bases, with 13 bases sitting between them. The CDR3 extends over 15 amino acids. CDR1 is SGDLS and CDR2 is YYNGEE in the germline V gene. The CDR3 loop is CASSVEAGRRYEQYF. CDR3 in DNA: TGTGCCAGCAGCGTAGAGGCAGGGAGGCGCTACGAGCAGTACTTC.

The chain employs TRBV28 and TRBJ2-5; D is perhaps TRBD1 (6 bases). Germline V gives CDR1 MDHEN, CDR2 SYDVKM. The CDR3 length is 13 residues. V lost 8 bases to trimming and J lost 1 base, with 11 bases between them. The DNA of the CDR3 is TGTGCCAGCTTGCGCAGGGGCCAAGAGACCCAGTACTTC. This encodes CASLRRGQETQYF.

The rearrangement joins TRBV4-2 to TRBJ1-2; 9 bases are a match to TRBD1. The CDR3 length is 17 residues. Germline CDR1 and CDR2: LGHNA and YNFKEQ. V shed 4 bases and J 4 bases; nucleotides not matched to a gene: 13. This chain's CDR3 is CASSPRGDRVDSYGYTF. CDR3 nucleotide sequence: TGTGCCAGCAGCCCTCGCGGGGACAGGGTAGACTCCTATGGCTACACCTTC.

The rearrangement links TRBV21-1 to TRBJ2-7. TRBV21-1 is a pseudogene segment. The CDR3 runs to 13 residues. In DNA form, the CDR3 reads TGTGCCAGCAGTGGCCTTTGGGTTCGCGAGCAGTACTTC. It is translated as CASSGLWVREQYF.

This chain links TRBV5-4 with TRBJ2-3; 11 bases match TRBD1. The CDR3 loop spans 16 amino acids. The germline gives CDR1 SGHNT, CDR2 YYREEE (reference sequence). V dropped 7 bases and J dropped 5; count of bases not matched to a gene: 12. The CDR3 bases are TGTGCCAGCGGCCCCCCTGGGACAGGGGGTAAAGATACGCAGTATTTT. It encodes CASGPPGTGGKDTQYF.

The chain employs TRBV7-2 and TRBJ1-4; D perhaps matches TRBD1 (5 bases). Germline loops: CDR1 SGHTA, CDR2 FQGNSA. Trimming shortened V by 3 bases and J by 8 bases, and 13 bases separated the two germline ends. This CDR3 is 14 amino acids long. CDR3 nucleotides: TGTGCCAGCAGCTTCAACAGGCCCGGGGAAAAACTGTTTTTT. Its translation: CASSFNRPGEKLFF.

V usage is TRBV27 and J usage is TRBJ2-1, with no clear D. Germline CDR1 is MNHEY and CDR2 is SMNVEV (reference sequence). The CDR3 covers 13 residues. Trimming removed 3 bases from V and 7 bases from J, with 10 bases in between. CDR3 protein: CASSFGFLNEQFF. CDR3 in DNA: TGTGCCAGCAGTTTTGGGTTTCTAAATGAGCAGTTCTTC.

This chain connects TRBV11-3 to TRBJ2-7; 9 bases match TRBD1. V lost 5 bases to trimming and J lost 5 bases; unmatched junction nucleotides: 10. The CDR3 contains 15 residues. From germline, CDR1 is SGHNT and CDR2 YENEEA. The CDR3 loop reads CASSAGTGKLNEQYF. The DNA for the CDR3 is TGTGCCAGCAGCGCGGGGACAGGGAAATTGAACGAGCAGTACTTC.

The V gene is TRBV2, the J gene TRBJ1-4; D uncertain. The length of the CDR3 is 14 residues. Germline CDR1 and CDR2: SNHLY and FYNNEI. V lost 1 base and J 7 bases, leaving 10 bases between the germline ends. CDR3 DNA sequence: TGTGCCAGCAGTGAAGTTACACATGGTGAAAAACTGTTTTTT. As protein: CASSEVTHGEKLFF.

V and J are TRBV11-2 and TRBJ2-1; tentatively, D is TRBD1 or TRBD2 (5 bases each). CDR3 length: 14 residues. The ends were cut back, 1 base at V and 9 bases at J, with 13 bases in the middle. Per germline, CDR1 SGHAT and CDR2 FQNNGV. For the CDR3, the DNA is TGTGCCAGCAGCTTAGTGGCGACAGAGGGTGAGCAGTTCTTC. Encoded protein: CASSLVATEGEQFF.

V usage is TRBV11-3 and J usage is TRBJ2-1, with 9 nucleotides matching TRBD2. CDR1 SGHNT and CDR2 YENEEA come from the germline V gene. With 3 bases clipped from V and 2 bases from J, the junction kept 2 bases outside the gene matches. The CDR3 covers 15 residues. CDR3 protein: CASSLGGGAYNEQFF. As DNA, the CDR3 is TGTGCCAGCAGCTTGGGCGGGGGGGCCTACAATGAGCAGTTCTTC.

This sequence joins TRBV18 and TRBJ1-1; D not resolved. V was cut by 1 base and J by 1 base, with 10 bases left in between. Germline lookup yields CDR1 KGHSH and CDR2 LQKENI. This CDR3 is built from 15 residues. CDR3 residues: CASSPLEGTNTEAFF. The CDR3 nucleotides are TGTGCCAGCTCACCACTGGAGGGAACGAACACTGAAGCTTTCTTT.

This rearrangement joins TRBV7-2 to TRBJ2-7, with 9 bases that match TRBD2. The germline gives CDR1 SGHTA, CDR2 FQGNSA. After removal of 1 base from V and 4 bases from J, the junction contained 8 bases not matched to a gene. This CDR3 has 16 amino acids. CDR3 coding DNA: TGTGCCAGCAGCTTAGGGCCTAGCGGGGTCGAATACGAGCAGTACTTC. Its protein product is CASSLGPSGVEYEQYF. The entire variable domain, with the rest obtained from reference TRBV7-2 and TRBJ2-7, is as follows: GAGVSQSPSNKVTEKGKDVELRCDPISGHTALYWYRQSLGQGLEFLIYFQGNSAPDKSGLPSDRFSAERTGGSVSTLTIQRTQQEDSAVYLCASSLGPSGVEYEQYFGPGTRLTVT.

The gene calls are TRBV12-3 or TRBV12-4 and TRBJ1-3, with D unresolved. V was shortened by 6 bases and J by 0 bases, with 3 bases between the two germline ends. There are 12 residues in the CDR3. The CDR3 loop is CASSRSGNTIYF. The CDR3 DNA follows: TGTGCCAGCAGCCGCTCTGGAAACACCATATATTTT.

This CDR3 reads CASSLLPGLGNTEAFF. The CDR3 nucleotides are TGTGCCAGCAGCTTACTCCCGGGGCTCGGGAACACTGAAGCTTTCTTT. The rearrangement joins TRBV7-9 to TRBJ1-1, with a possible D match to TRBD1 (5 bases). Germline assignment: CDR1 SEHNR and CDR2 FQNEAQ (reference sequence). V was trimmed by 2 bases and J by 1 base, leaving 14 bases between them. This CDR3 comprises 16 residues. Full variable domain (rest looked up from reference TRBV7-9 and TRBJ1-1): DTGVSQNPRHKITKRGQNVTFRCDPISEHNRLYWYRQTLGQGPEFLTYFQNEAQLEKSRLLSDRFSAERPKGSFSTLEIQRTEQGDSAMYLCASSLLPGLGNTEAFFGQGTRLTVV.

Only one count was recorded for this clone. The chain carries TRBV5-6 and TRBJ1-2, with 11 positions matching TRBD1. V lost 1 base and J lost 3; bases outside the gene matches: 5. CDR1 is SGHDT and CDR2 is YYEEEE in the germline V gene. There are 16 residues in the CDR3. As DNA, the CDR3 is TGTGCCAGCAGCTTGTCAGGACAGGGGGCTCACTATGGCTACACCTTC. This translates into CASSLSGQGAHYGYTF.

This chain joins TRBV19 and TRBJ2-2; 10 bases map to TRBD2. The germline V gene has CDR1 LNHDA and CDR2 SQIVND (reference sequence). This CDR3 contains 17 residues. With 6 bases clipped from V and 7 bases from J, the junction kept 14 bases outside the gene matches. CDR3 nucleotide sequence: TGTGCCAGTAGATCGGGAGCGGGGGGGCACGATAGCGGGGAGCTGTTTTTT. This gives the protein CASRSGAGGHDSGELFF.

The chain couples TRBV15 to TRBJ2-5; D is ambiguous. Germline-derived CDR1 and CDR2 are LNHNV and YYDKDF (reference sequence). V lost 0 bases and J 5 bases, leaving 7 bases between the germline ends. The CDR3 is made up of 13 amino acids. In DNA form, the CDR3 reads TGTGCCACCAGCAGAGATCCCCAGGAGACCCAGTACTTC. It codes for CATSRDPQETQYF.

The chain employs TRBV28 and TRBJ2-7; D is perhaps TRBD1 or TRBD2 (5 bases each). Trimming removed 3 bases from V and 5 bases from J, with 17 bases in between. The CDR3 is 15 residues long. From germline, CDR1 is MDHEN and CDR2 SYDVKM. The CDR3 protein is CASSFTGTRAHEQYF. CDR3 DNA: TGTGCCAGCAGTTTTACCGGGACCAGGGCACACGAGCAGTACTTC.

The chain couples TRBV10-3 to TRBJ1-1; tentatively, D is TRBD1 (5 bases). The V and J ends lost 3 bases and 4 bases respectively, with 9 bases between them. The CDR3 consists of 13 residues. The germline V gene encodes CDR1 ENHRY and CDR2 SYGVKD. CDR3 in DNA: TGTGCCATCAGTGATAGGGGCGCCACTGAAGCTTTCTTT. Translation gives CAISDRGATEAFF.

In its sample, this clone was seen once. V and J are TRBV24-1 and TRBJ1-4; no definite D call. Trimming shortened V by 5 bases and J by 3 bases, and 6 bases separated the two germline ends. This CDR3 is built from 13 residues. Germline CDR1 is KGHDR and CDR2 is SFDVKD. The CDR3 region has the DNA TGTGCCACCAGTGGAGGGCCTAATGAAAAACTGTTTTTT. This translates into CATSGGPNEKLFF.

The chain joins TRBV5-1 to TRBJ2-2; unclear D gene. The CDR3 runs to 12 residues. The V and J ends lost 5 bases and 0 bases respectively, with 2 bases between them. Germline V gene data show CDR1 as SGHRS and CDR2 as YFSETQ. CDR3 nucleotide sequence: TGCGCCAGCAGGGCGAACACCGGGGAGCTGTTTTTT. This gives the protein CASRANTGELFF.